This T cell receptor beta chain was found in a study of shared clonotypes between healthy human individuals. Findings of the study overall: Estimated richness was generally greater in naive than memory subsets.

To note about this clone: Its target is unknown. The same CDR3 arises from other DNA sequences in this sample as well.

Donors were healthy HIV-negative adults without recently reported acute infections or vaccinations. All of the donors resided in Nashville, Tennessee, and each was a Caucasian adult. Investigators divided CD4+ cells into CD45RA+ naive and CD45RA-negative memory subsets. The data were produced by immunoSEQ multiplex PCR, yet TCRdb's version contains in-frame clones alone and is incomplete. Of roughly 2.5 million clones in the sample, roughly 92% were seen once. Input material: naive CD4+ T cells sorted from blood. Subset given: CD45RA+ positively selected. The clonotype was recovered from a man between 18 and 29 years old in good health.

CDR3 protein: CASSLVQGSYEQYF. CDR3 nucleotide sequence: TGTGCCAGCAGCTTAGTTCAAGGTTCCTACGAGCAGTACTTC. The V and J genes are TRBV11-2 and TRBJ2-7; no clear D gene. With 1 base removed from V and 1 base from J, the gap between germline ends came to 8 bases. CDR3 length: 14 residues. In germline, CDR1 is SGHAT, CDR2 FQNNGV.